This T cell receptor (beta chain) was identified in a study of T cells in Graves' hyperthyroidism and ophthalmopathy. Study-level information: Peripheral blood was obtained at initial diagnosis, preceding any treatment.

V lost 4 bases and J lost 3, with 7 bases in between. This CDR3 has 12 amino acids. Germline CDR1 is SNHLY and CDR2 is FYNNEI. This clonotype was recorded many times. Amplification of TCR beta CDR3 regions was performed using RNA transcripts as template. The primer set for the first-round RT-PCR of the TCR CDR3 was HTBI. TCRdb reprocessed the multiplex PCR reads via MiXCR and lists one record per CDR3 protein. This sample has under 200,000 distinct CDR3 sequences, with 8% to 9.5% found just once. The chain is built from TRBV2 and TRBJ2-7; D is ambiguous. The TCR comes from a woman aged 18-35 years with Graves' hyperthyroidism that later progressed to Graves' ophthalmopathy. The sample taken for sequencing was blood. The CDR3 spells CASSVSRYEQYF. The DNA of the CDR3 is TGTGCCAGCAGTGTCTCTCGCTACGAGCAGTACTTC.